This TCR beta chain appears in the sequencing data of a study of shared clonotypes between healthy human individuals. V lost 4 bases, J lost 3 bases, and 13 bases lay in between. Germline CDR1 and CDR2: GTSNPN and SVGIG (reference sequence). CDR3 length: 14 residues. This clone was seen more than once but under ten times. Clones were sequenced by immunoSEQ multiplex PCR, and TCRdb holds only the in-frame ones, with some missing. The data contain approximately 320,000 clones, 74% of them singletons. The chain employs TRBV30 and TRBJ1-5; D is uncertain. Sequenced sample: memory CD4+ T cells sorted from blood. Documented subset: CD45RA-negative fraction. This TCR came from a man aged 25-40 years in good health. The CDR3 sequence is CAWKARGNNQPQHF. CDR3 nucleotide sequence: TGTGCCTGGAAGGCCCGGGGTAACAATCAGCCCCAGCATTTT. The full variable domain, rest sourced from reference TRBV30 and TRBJ1-5, is SQTIHQWPATLVQPVGSPLSLECTVEGTSNPNLYWYRQAAGRGLQLLFYSVGIGQISSEVPQNLSASRPQDRQFILSSKKLLLSDSGFYLCAWKARGNNQPQHFGDGTRLSIL.